A single sample gave rise to the 31 T cell receptor beta chains below, sequenced in a study of regulatory T cells in long-lasting Graves disease. The time point: newly diagnosed GD, antithyroid drugs for less than 3 months. Making the TCR library involved RNA that had been extracted from PBMCs. Arm-PCR of CDR3 regions and iRepertoire HTBI primers were used to build TCR beta libraries. TCRdb ran MiXCR on the multiplex PCR reads and lists one entry per CDR3 protein. The profile shows 200,000 to 250,000 distinct CDR3 sequences, roughly 18% of them singletons. These data also formed part of another study, on T cells in Graves' hyperthyroidism and ophthalmopathy.

This material consisted of peripheral blood mononuclear cells (PBMCs), taken at new diagnosis, from a patient treated with antithyroid drugs. Source of these receptors: a woman in her twenties or thirties with Graves disease.

Regarding this clonotype: It differs at one base from a far larger clone, so likely a read error. The rearrangement uses TRBV6-2 or TRBV6-3 and TRBJ1-1; weak D call: TRBD1 (6 bases). CDR1 and CDR2 from the germline V gene are MNHEY and SVGEGT. This CDR3 has 17 residues. Trimming stripped 2 bases from V and 1 base from J, with 17 bases between. The CDR3 bases are TGTGCCAGCAGTTACCGGACAGTCTTAGGTTCGAACACTGAAGCTTTCTTT. Its translation: CASSYRTVLGSNTEAFF.

This clonotype was seen repeatedly, ten times or more. The V call is TRBV2, the J call TRBJ2-5, with TRBD2 matching over 12 bases. Germline CDR1 is SNHLY and CDR2 is FYNNEI. This CDR3 region has 14 residues. J gave up 1 base and V 7 bases, and 1 base lay outside the gene matches. The CDR3 here is CASMGLAGQETQYF. The CDR3 DNA sequence: TGTGCCAGCATGGGACTAGCGGGCCAAGAGACCCAGTACTTC.

Ten or more counts support this clonotype. This chain uses TRBV6-2 or TRBV6-3 with TRBJ1-1; weak D call: TRBD1 (5 bases). V lost 4 bases and J lost 0, with 9 bases in between. CDR3 size: 14 residues. Germline CDR1 is MNHEY and CDR2 is SVGEGT. This CDR3 reads CASSWGDMNTEAFF. CDR3 coding DNA: TGTGCCAGCAGTTGGGGGGATATGAACACTGAAGCTTTCTTT.

This clonotype occurred many times. This chain links TRBV6-1 with TRBJ2-3; D is uncertain. This CDR3 region has 14 residues. Deletions cut 6 bases from V and 0 bases from J, with 10 bases between. CDR1 is MNHNS and CDR2 is SASEGT in the germline V gene. The CDR3 loop reads CASSDASSTDTQYF. CDR3 nucleotides: TGTGCCAGCAGCGATGCCTCTAGCACAGATACGCAGTATTTT.

This clonotype was seen a single time. The V and J genes are TRBV11-2 and TRBJ2-1; 8 bases are a match to TRBD2. Germline CDR1 SGHAT, CDR2 FQNNGV. Losses at the gene ends were 3 bases for V and 7 bases for J; bases not matched to a gene: 8. The CDR3 covers 15 residues. CDR3 DNA: TGTGCCAGCAGCTTCGGGAGGGGCCCTCTAAATGAGCAGTTCTTC. Amino acid sequence: CASSFGRGPLNEQFF.

This clonotype showed up many times. The J gene is TRBJ2-1, the V gene TRBV11-1; no clear D. The CDR3 consists of 14 residues. Germline lookup yields CDR1 SGHAT and CDR2 FQDESV (reference sequence). Trimming took 1 base from V and 4 from J, leaving 8 bases between them. CDR3 nucleotides: TGTGCCAGCAGCTTAGTAAGGGCGTACAATGAGCAGTTCTTC. It codes for CASSLVRAYNEQFF.

The chain has TRBV19 and TRBJ2-2, with TRBD2 matching 8 bases. This CDR3 has 16 residues. V shed 7 bases, J shed 5 bases, and the junction held 12 bases outside the gene matches. Germline lookup yields CDR1 LNHDA and CDR2 SQIVND (reference sequence). CDR3 region: CASKTGLAAITGELFF. The CDR3 DNA reads as TGTGCCAGTAAAACAGGACTAGCCGCCATAACCGGGGAGCTGTTTTTT.

In its sample, this clonotype was seen many times. The chain has TRBV11-3 and TRBJ1-3; no clear D gene. Trimming shortened V by 3 bases and J by 9 bases, and 12 bases separated the two germline ends. Germline loops: CDR1 SGHNT, CDR2 YENEEA. The length of the CDR3 is 13 residues. The DNA for the CDR3 is TGTGCCAGCAGCTTGGGATCAGTCGGCACCATATATTTT. As protein: CASSLGSVGTIYF.

This clonotype was recorded many times. The chain employs TRBV6-2 or TRBV6-3 and TRBJ2-7; D may correspond to TRBD1 or TRBD2 (5 bases each). The germline V gene has CDR1 MNHEY and CDR2 SVGEGT. This CDR3 contains 14 residues. V was clipped by 6 bases and J by 2 bases, with 14 bases between them. The CDR3 nucleotides read TGTGCCAGCAGGAACCGGGACGTCGCCTACGAGCAGTACTTC. Protein product: CASRNRDVAYEQYF.

The chain recombines TRBV9 with TRBJ2-6; D is uncertain. V was trimmed by 3 bases and J by 0 bases, leaving 10 bases between them. This CDR3 comprises 16 residues. Germline values: CDR1 SGDLS, CDR2 YYNGEE. The CDR3 DNA sequence: TGTGCCAGCAGCGGAAATACAGCCTCTGGGGCCAACGTCCTGACTTTC. Translation gives CASSGNTASGANVLTF.

This clonotype came up many times. V is TRBV7-6 and J is TRBJ2-3; unclear D gene. The ends were cut back, 3 bases at V and 2 bases at J, with 9 bases in the middle. Germline V gives CDR1 SGHVS, CDR2 FNYEAQ. The CDR3 is made up of 14 amino acids. The CDR3 protein is CASSFGWDTDTQYF. The CDR3 DNA sequence: TGTGCCAGCAGCTTCGGCTGGGACACAGATACGCAGTATTTT.

At least ten counts were recorded for this clonotype. J is TRBJ2-7 and V is TRBV3-1, with 9 positions matching TRBD2. CDR3 length: 17 amino acids. Per germline, CDR1 LGHDT and CDR2 YNNKEL (reference sequence). The V segment lost 4 bases and the J segment 1 base; nucleotides outside the gene matches: 11. This CDR3 reads CASSRSLAGHNSYEQYF. CDR3 nucleotides: TGTGCCAGCAGCCGGTCACTAGCGGGCCATAATTCCTACGAGCAGTACTTC.

This clonotype was recorded many times. The chain links TRBV6-5 to TRBJ1-1; 7 nucleotides match TRBD1. The CDR3 covers 13 residues. Unmatched junction bases numbered 3, after V lost 4 bases and J lost 4 bases. CDR1 MNHEY and CDR2 SVGAGI come from the germline V gene. The CDR3 DNA is TGTGCCAGCAGTTCTGACAGGGTCACTGAAGCTTTCTTT. It is translated as CASSSDRVTEAFF.

This chain joins TRBV4-1 and TRBJ1-3, with D uncertain. This CDR3 comprises 16 residues. Germline V lookup: CDR1 MGHRA, CDR2 YSYEKL. The V gene lost 1 base and the J gene lost 5 bases, with 15 bases spanning the gap. CDR3 sequence reads: CASSQGMLAMRNTIYF. The DNA for the CDR3 is TGCGCCAGCAGCCAAGGAATGTTGGCTATGAGAAACACCATATATTTT.

In its sample, this clonotype was seen many times. The V and J genes are TRBV5-5 and TRBJ1-2; D is ambiguous. Germline V gene lookup returns CDR1 SGHKS and CDR2 YYEKEE (reference sequence). The length of the CDR3 is 12 residues. V shed 3 bases and J shed 1 base, with 4 bases lying between them. The CDR3 bases are TGTGCCAGCAGCTCACATAACTATGGCTACACCTTC. Residues: CASSSHNYGYTF.

There are many counts of this clonotype. The gene calls are TRBV2 and TRBJ1-5; no firm D call. V was trimmed by 5 bases and J by 3 bases, leaving 8 bases between them. CDR1 and CDR2 from the germline V gene are SNHLY and FYNNEI. The CDR3 contains 13 residues. This CDR3 is CASSSGSNQPQHF. CDR3 nucleotides: TGTGCCAGCAGTAGCGGGTCCAATCAGCCCCAGCATTTT.

This clonotype came up many times. The V and J genes are TRBV9 and TRBJ2-5; D is unclear. Germline CDR1 SGDLS, CDR2 YYNGEE. V dropped 3 bases and J dropped 5 bases, with 11 bases sitting between them. The length of the CDR3 is 13 residues. CDR3 in amino acids: CASSESAWETQYF. CDR3 in DNA: TGTGCCAGCAGCGAAAGCGCATGGGAGACCCAGTACTTC.

This clonotype was recorded many times. This chain links TRBV5-1 with TRBJ1-4; D is undetermined. Trimming shortened V by 5 bases and J by 4 bases, and 15 bases separated the two germline ends. This CDR3 has 15 amino acids. Germline V gene data show CDR1 as SGHRS and CDR2 as YFSETQ. DNA for the CDR3: TGCGCCAGCAGGGTTGGGCCTTCCAATAATGAAAAACTGTTTTTT. Residues: CASRVGPSNNEKLFF.

This clonotype was recorded at least ten times. V usage is TRBV12-3 or TRBV12-4 and J usage is TRBJ1-2, with D possibly matching TRBD1 (5 bases). The V gene lost 6 bases and the J gene lost 4 bases, with 9 bases spanning the gap. The CDR3 runs to 12 residues. CDR3 DNA sequence: TGTGCCAGCAGGGGGGGGAGCTATGGCTACACCTTC. Amino acids: CASRGGSYGYTF.

At least ten counts were recorded for this clonotype. This sequence joins TRBV5-1 and TRBJ2-2; TRBD2 matches at 14 bases. V trimming: 4 bases; J trimming: 4 bases; junction bases outside the gene matches: 21. The CDR3 length is 22 residues. CDR1 and CDR2 (germline): SGHRS, YFSETQ. The CDR3 nucleotides read TGCGCCAGCAGCATGCGCGCCGGGACTAGCGGGAGTAACCCTCGGGGCACCGGGGAGCTGTTTTTT. Amino acids: CASSMRAGTSGSNPRGTGELFF.

Worth noting for this clonotype: Only one base separates this from a far larger clonotype, so it likely reflects a read error. The chain recombines TRBV2 with TRBJ2-3, with D perhaps matching TRBD1 (7 bases). The J call may be incorrect, as the DNA end agrees better with TRBJ2-1. This CDR3 has 16 residues. Germline V gene sequence: CDR1 SNHLY, CDR2 FYNNEI. CDR3 residues: CASSQGGGNVKGEQFF. The DNA for the CDR3 is TGTGCCAGCAGTCAAGGGGGCGGGAACGTGAAAGGTGAGCAGTTCTTC.

This clonotype has ten or more counts. J is TRBJ2-7 and V is TRBV6-2 or TRBV6-3; 10 positions agree with TRBD1. Losses at the gene ends were 7 bases for V and 1 base for J; bases not matched to a gene: 7. This CDR3 is built from 15 residues. Germline assignment: CDR1 MNHEY and CDR2 SVGEGT. DNA of the CDR3: TGTGCCAGCATCACGACAGGGGGCCTTTCCTACGAGCAGTACTTC. Its protein is CASITTGGLSYEQYF.

This clonotype has at least ten counts. The chain recombines TRBV27 with TRBJ2-7; no clear D. The CDR3 contains 12 residues. Deletions cut 5 bases from V and 7 bases from J, with 12 bases between. Germline V gene sequence: CDR1 MNHEY, CDR2 SMNVEV (reference sequence). The CDR3, as DNA: TGTGCCAGCAGTCCCCCCATCGGGGAGCAGTACTTC. This codes for CASSPPIGEQYF.

This clonotype was recorded many times. V usage is TRBV30 and J usage is TRBJ1-4; D is possibly TRBD1 (5 bases). Germline CDR1 GTSNPN, CDR2 SVGIG (reference sequence). V was clipped by 0 bases and J by 0 bases, with 8 bases between them. This CDR3 region has 15 residues. The CDR3 spells CAWSVGGATNEKLFF. DNA of the CDR3: TGTGCCTGGAGTGTCGGGGGTGCAACTAATGAAAAACTGTTTTTT.

As regards this clonotype: A far larger clone is one nucleotide away, so this likely arose from a read error. The gene calls are TRBV18 and TRBJ2-7; TRBD2 matches at 8 bases. There are 13 residues in the CDR3. V lost 6 bases, J lost 2 bases, and 3 bases stayed unmatched. The germline gives CDR1 KGHSH, CDR2 LQKENI. The CDR3 DNA reads TGTGCCAGCTCCGGGACTAGGACCTACGAGCAGTACTTC. Translation gives CASSGTRTYEQYF.

Many counts were recorded for this clonotype. The CDR3 bases are TGTGCCAGCAGTTTGATCGGACACAATGAGCAGTTCTTC. The encoded protein is CASSLIGHNEQFF. This chain connects TRBV27 to TRBJ2-1; D is unresolved. This CDR3 is 13 amino acids long. Germline CDR1 and CDR2: MNHEY and SMNVEV (reference sequence). The V and J ends lost 3 bases and 5 bases respectively, with 8 bases between them.

This clonotype was seen many times. V usage is TRBV27 and J usage is TRBJ2-3; the match to TRBD1 covers 7 bases. The CDR3 length is 16 residues. V lost 3 bases and J lost 3; bases outside the gene matches: 9. CDR1 is MNHEY and CDR2 is SMNVEV in the germline V gene (reference sequence). CDR3 nucleotides: TGTGCCAGCAGTTTTACAGTGACAGGGACGACAGATACGCAGTATTTT. Translated, it gives CASSFTVTGTTDTQYF.

In this sample, this clonotype turned up many times. The CDR3 coding sequence is TGTGCCAGCAGCGAACAAGTTTCCGGGACTGAGCAGTTCTTC. The encoded protein is CASSEQVSGTEQFF. The chain recombines TRBV7-8 with TRBJ2-1; D may be TRBD1 or TRBD2 (5 bases each). V was pared by 5 bases and J by 9 bases, with 17 bases between. CDR1 is SGHVS and CDR2 is FQNEAQ in the germline V gene. The CDR3 is 14 residues long.

The table lists this clonotype with many counts. In DNA form, the CDR3 reads TGCAGTGCTAGGCTCAGCGTCGCTGGCTACACCTTC. The encoded protein is CSARLSVAGYTF. V usage is TRBV20-1 and J usage is TRBJ1-2, with D uncertain. Germline CDR1 DFQATT, CDR2 SNEGSKA (reference sequence). V was shortened by 3 bases and J by 7 bases, with 12 bases between the two germline ends. The length of the CDR3 is 12 residues.

This clonotype was observed at least ten times. The chain joins TRBV5-1 to TRBJ2-7; D call uncertain. Looked up from germline, CDR1 is SGHRS and CDR2 is YFSETQ. V lost 0 bases, J lost 5 bases, and 15 bases lay in between. The CDR3 has 15 amino acids. The CDR3 bases are TGCGCCAGCAGCTTGGTGTTAGGGTCGTCCCACGAGCAGTACTTC. Its translation: CASSLVLGSSHEQYF.

This clonotype came up many times. The J gene is TRBJ1-4, the V gene TRBV25-1; TRBD1 matches at 12 bases. There are 15 residues in the CDR3. Trimming took 4 bases from V and 8 from J; bases not matched to a gene: 5. The germline gives CDR1 MGHDK, CDR2 SYGVNS. The CDR3 protein is CASSGRDRGHEKLFF. Written as DNA, the CDR3 is TGTGCCAGCAGTGGCCGGGACAGGGGGCACGAAAAACTGTTTTTT.